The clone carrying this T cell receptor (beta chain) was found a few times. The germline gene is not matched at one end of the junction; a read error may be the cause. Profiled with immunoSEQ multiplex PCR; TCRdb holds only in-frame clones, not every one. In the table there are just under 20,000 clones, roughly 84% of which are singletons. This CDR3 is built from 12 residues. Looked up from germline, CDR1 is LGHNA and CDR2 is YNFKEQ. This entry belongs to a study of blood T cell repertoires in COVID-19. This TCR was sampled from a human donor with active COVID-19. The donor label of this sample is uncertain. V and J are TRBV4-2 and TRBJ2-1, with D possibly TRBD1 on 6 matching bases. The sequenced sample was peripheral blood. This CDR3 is CASSQGAGEPFF. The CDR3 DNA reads TGTGCCAGCAGCCAAGGGGCAGGGGAGCCGTTCTTC.